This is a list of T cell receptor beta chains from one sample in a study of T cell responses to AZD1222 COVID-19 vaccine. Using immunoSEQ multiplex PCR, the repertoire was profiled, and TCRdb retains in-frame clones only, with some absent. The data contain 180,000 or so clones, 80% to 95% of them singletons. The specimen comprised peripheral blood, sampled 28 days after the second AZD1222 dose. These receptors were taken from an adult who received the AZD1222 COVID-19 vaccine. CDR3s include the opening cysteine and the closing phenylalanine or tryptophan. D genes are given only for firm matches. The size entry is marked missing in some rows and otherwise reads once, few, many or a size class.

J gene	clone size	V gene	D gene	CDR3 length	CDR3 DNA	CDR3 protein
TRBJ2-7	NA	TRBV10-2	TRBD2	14	TGCGCCAGCTCGACTAGCGGGAGGGTTCGCGAGCAGTACTTC	CASSTSGRVREQYF
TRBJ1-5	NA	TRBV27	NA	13	TGTGCCAGCAGTTTGAGGCCCAATCAGCCCCAGCATTTT	CASSLRPNQPQHF
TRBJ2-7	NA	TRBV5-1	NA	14	TGCGCCAGCAGCTTGGAAGTGGGGGATGACGAGCAGTACTTC	CASSLEVGDDEQYF
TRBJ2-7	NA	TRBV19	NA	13	TGTGCCAGTAGGACATCAGGAGGCCACGAGCAGTACTTC	CASRTSGGHEQYF
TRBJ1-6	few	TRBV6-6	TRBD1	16	TGTGCCAGCAGTTCGTTGCCTGGACAGGGTGGGTCACCCCTCCACTTT	CASSSLPGQGGSPLHF
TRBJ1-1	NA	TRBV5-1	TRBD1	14	TGCGCCAGCAGCGCGGGACAGGCCGGGGCGGAAGCTTTCTTT	CASSAGQAGAEAFF
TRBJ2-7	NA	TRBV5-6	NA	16	TGTGCCAGCAGCGTGCCCGCAGGGGTAGGGGGCTACGAGCAGTACTTC	CASSVPAGVGGYEQYF
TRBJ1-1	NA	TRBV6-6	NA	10	TGTGCCAGCAGCCGACCCGAAGCTTTCTTT	CASSRPEAFF
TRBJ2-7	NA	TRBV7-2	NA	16	TGTGCCAGCAGCCCGGCTCCCGGGCCCAGATCCTACGAGCAGTACTTC	CASSPAPGPRSYEQYF
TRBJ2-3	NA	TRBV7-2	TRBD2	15	TGTGCCAGCAGCTGGGGACTAGCGGACACAGATACGCAGTATTTT	CASSWGLADTDTQYF
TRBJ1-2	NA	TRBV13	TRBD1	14	TGTGCCAGCAGCCAGAGCGGGACAGCCTATGGCTACACCTTC	CASSQSGTAYGYTF